This entry features one TCR beta chain sequence. The entry originates in a study of T cells in narcolepsy. From germline, CDR1 is WSHSY and CDR2 SAAADI. This CDR3 spans 14 amino acids. Trimming took off 7 bases at V and 8 bases at J, with 15 bases between the two ends. Sequenced by immunoSEQ multiplex PCR; TCRdb stores in-frame clones only, minus some. The data contain about 22,000 clones, around 81% of them seen just once; the ten biggest clones take up over 3.5%. This TCR came from a human donor in good health. The chain uses TRBV10-2 and TRBJ1-6; D is undetermined. Sequencing was done on a sample of memory (CD45RA-) CD4+ T cells from blood. CDR3 nucleotides: TGCGCCAGCACCCCCCGTGCCGAGGATTCACCCCTCCACTTT. Residues: CASTPRAEDSPLHF.